The 21 T cell receptor beta chains below all came from one sample that was sequenced in a study of blood T cell repertoires in COVID-19. Repertoires were generated with immunoSEQ multiplex PCR, while TCRdb's copy carries only in-frame clones and drops some. The sample records about 270,000 clones, around four fifths being singletons. Sample: peripheral blood. The receptors stem from a woman aged 50 to 60 with active or convalescent COVID-19.

The rearrangement joins TRBV29-1 to TRBJ1-1; TRBD1 aligns across 8 bases. The length of the CDR3 is 18 residues. The germline V gene has CDR1 SQVTM and CDR2 ANQGSEA. V was pared by 4 bases and J by 1 base, with 17 bases of the junction left unmatched. CDR3 coding DNA: TGCAGCGTTGCAGGGGGCCCCATCTCCCCCACCAAGAACACTGAAGCTTTCTTT. This translates into CSVAGGPISPTKNTEAFF.

The chain uses TRBV28 and TRBJ1-2, with TRBD1 identical over 9 bases. Trimming took 3 bases from V and 4 from J; bases not matched to a gene: 6. This CDR3 has 15 residues. The germline V gene has CDR1 MDHEN and CDR2 SYDVKM. CDR3 loop: CASSLGDRESYGYTF. CDR3 nucleotides: TGTGCCAGCAGTTTGGGGGACAGGGAAAGCTATGGCTACACCTTC.

This clone has only one observation. V usage is TRBV5-4 and J usage is TRBJ2-3, with D hard to call. Trimming took 2 bases from V and 5 from J, leaving 15 bases between them. CDR3 length: 15 amino acids. Germline V CDR1 and CDR2: SGHNT, YYREEE (reference sequence). Written as DNA, the CDR3 is TGTGCCAGCAGCTTTGGGCTTCCATTTAGAGATACGCAGTATTTT. Protein product: CASSFGLPFRDTQYF. The variable domain in full, completed from reference TRBV5-4 and TRBJ2-3, reads ETGVTQSPTHLIKTRGQQVTLRCSSQSGHNTVSWYQQALGQGPQFIFQYYREEENGRGNFPPRFSGLQFPNYSSELNVNALELDDSALYLCASSFGLPFRDTQYFGPGTRLTVL.

The chain has TRBV4-2 and TRBJ1-2; D is unresolved. The CDR3 has 15 residues. Germline CDR1 and CDR2: LGHNA and YNFKEQ. V was shortened by 6 bases and J by 6 bases, with 20 bases between the two germline ends. The CDR3 nucleotides read TGTGCCAGCAGTGGGGAGGGAGGTCGTTCTGATGGCTACACCTTC. It encodes CASSGEGGRSDGYTF.

The CDR3 reads CASSTNGFGTPLHF. For the CDR3, the DNA is TGTGCCAGCAGTACAAACGGCTTCGGGACACCCCTCCACTTT. The chain recombines TRBV28 with TRBJ1-6; D gene uncertain. The V and J ends lost 5 bases and 11 bases respectively, with 16 bases between them. This CDR3 region has 14 residues. Germline-derived CDR1 and CDR2 are MDHEN and SYDVKM. The variable domain in full, completed from reference TRBV28 and TRBJ1-6, reads DVKVTQSSRYLVKRTGEKVFLECVQDMDHENMFWYRQDPGLGLRLIYFSYDVKMKEKGDIPEGYSVSREKKERFSLILESASTNQTSMYLCASSTNGFGTPLHFGNGTRLTVT.

V and J are TRBV9 and TRBJ2-5, with TRBD2 matching over 10 bases. Losses at the gene ends were 0 bases for V and 2 bases for J; bases not matched to a gene: 4. Germline lookup yields CDR1 SGDLS and CDR2 YYNGEE. The CDR3 is 16 amino acids. In DNA, the CDR3 is TGTGCCAGCAGCGTAGGGGCTAGCGGGGGTCAAGAGACCCAGTACTTC. Residues: CASSVGASGGQETQYF.

The chain employs TRBV10-3 and TRBJ1-1, with a weak D call TRBD1 (6 bases). The CDR3 has 15 residues. V lost 5 bases to trimming and J lost 4 bases, with 17 bases between them. Germline CDR1 is ENHRY and CDR2 is SYGVKD. This CDR3 reads CAISQNGGLGTEAFF. Here the CDR3 DNA reads TGTGCCATCAGTCAAAACGGGGGGCTGGGCACTGAAGCTTTCTTT.

The chain employs TRBV2 and TRBJ1-2, with 8 bases aligning to TRBD1. In germline, CDR1 is SNHLY, CDR2 FYNNEI. The CDR3 loop spans 15 amino acids. V lost 2 bases to trimming and J lost 6 bases; unmatched junction nucleotides: 8. CDR3 in amino acids: CASSEQTRGLDGYTF. CDR3 DNA sequence: TGTGCCAGCAGTGAACAAACCAGGGGGCTGGATGGCTACACCTTC. Drawing the rest from reference TRBV2 and TRBJ1-2, the complete variable domain is EPEVTQTPSHQVTQMGQEVILRCVPISNHLYFYWYRQILGQKVEFLVSFYNNEISEKSEIFDDQFSVERPDGSNFTLKIRSTKLEDSAMYFCASSEQTRGLDGYTFGSGTRLTVV.

J is TRBJ2-7 and V is TRBV12-5; D perhaps matches TRBD2 (6 bases). This CDR3 contains 15 residues. Trimming shortened V by 4 bases and J by 2 bases, and 15 bases separated the two germline ends. Germline V lookup: CDR1 LGHNT, CDR2 FRNRAP. CDR3 region: CASGYLAPGTYEQYF. Here the CDR3 DNA reads TGTGCTAGTGGTTACCTAGCGCCGGGGACCTACGAGCAGTACTTC.

This rearrangement joins TRBV15 to TRBJ1-5; perhaps TRBD1 as D (5 bases). In germline, CDR1 is LNHNV, CDR2 YYDKDF (reference sequence). This CDR3 region has 16 residues. V lost 1 base and J lost 2, with 12 bases in between. CDR3 sequence (DNA): TGTGCCACCAGCAGAGGGGGCAGTGCCGGCAATCAGCCCCAGCATTTT. Its protein product is CATSRGGSAGNQPQHF.

This chain joins TRBV7-8 and TRBJ2-1, with TRBD2 matching 11 bases. The CDR3 consists of 15 residues. The germline V gene encodes CDR1 SGHVS and CDR2 FQNEAQ. After removal of 3 bases from V and 2 bases from J, the junction contained 0 bases not matched to a gene. CDR3 amino acids: CASSLTSGTYNEQFF. The CDR3 region has the DNA TGTGCCAGCAGCTTGACTAGCGGGACCTACAATGAGCAGTTCTTC.

This clone came up once. CDR3 DNA: TGTGCCAGCAGAGGAACCGGGACAGGATATGGCTACACCTTC. It specifies CASRGTGTGYGYTF. This sequence joins TRBV7-9 and TRBJ1-2; 8 bases are a match to TRBD1. With 6 bases clipped from V and 5 bases from J, the junction kept 8 bases outside the gene matches. This CDR3 comprises 14 residues. Germline V gene sequence: CDR1 SEHNR, CDR2 FQNEAQ (reference sequence).

The chain couples TRBV4-1 to TRBJ2-3, with 13 bases aligning to TRBD2. This CDR3 region has 18 residues. From germline, CDR1 is MGHRA and CDR2 YSYEKL. Germline trimming cut 1 base from V and 4 bases from J; bases unmatched to any gene: 8. In DNA, the CDR3 is TGCGCCAGCAGCCAAGGACTAGCGGGAGGTGGCCTTCCAGATACGCAGTATTTT. Encoded protein: CASSQGLAGGGLPDTQYF.

This clone was found once. This sequence joins TRBV27 and TRBJ2-1, with 13 bases matching TRBD2. Germline V CDR1 and CDR2: MNHEY, SMNVEV (reference sequence). The CDR3 runs to 17 residues. Trimming cost V 6 bases and J 0 bases; bases outside gene matches: 5. The CDR3 nucleotides are TGTGCCAGCAGCTGGGGACTAGCGGGACTCTCCTACAATGAGCAGTTCTTC. It yields the protein CASSWGLAGLSYNEQFF.

This chain joins TRBV15 and TRBJ2-7, with D perhaps matching TRBD1 (6 bases). The germline V gene encodes CDR1 LNHNV and CDR2 YYDKDF (reference sequence). Trimming cost V 0 bases and J 1 base, with 13 bases left between them. This CDR3 has 16 residues. The CDR3 sequence: CATSREPGVYSYEQYF. The CDR3 DNA follows: TGTGCCACCAGCAGAGAACCAGGGGTGTATTCCTACGAGCAGTACTTC.

The chain joins TRBV18 to TRBJ2-5, with a possible D match to TRBD1 (5 bases). Germline CDR1 reads KGHSH; CDR2 reads LQKENI. This CDR3 has 13 residues. The V and J ends lost 1 base and 2 bases respectively, with 5 bases between them. The CDR3 region is CASSPQGQETQYF. DNA for the CDR3: TGTGCCAGCTCACCACAGGGGCAAGAGACCCAGTACTTC.

The chain couples TRBV9 to TRBJ2-2, with TRBD2 identical over 11 bases. The CDR3 loop spans 19 amino acids. Germline V gene data show CDR1 as SGDLS and CDR2 as YYNGEE. J gave up 0 bases and V 4 bases, and 11 bases lay outside the gene matches. CDR3 residues: CASSFPGLAEHANTGELFF. The DNA of the CDR3 is TGTGCCAGCAGCTTCCCGGGACTAGCGGAACACGCGAACACCGGGGAGCTGTTTTTT.

The V call is TRBV5-1, the J call TRBJ2-3; 11 nucleotides align to TRBD2. V lost 2 bases to trimming and J lost 5 bases; unmatched junction nucleotides: 7. CDR3 length equals 16 residues. Per germline, CDR1 SGHRS and CDR2 YFSETQ. The DNA for the CDR3 is TGCGCCAGCAGCTTACTTCCGACTAGCGGGATAGATACGCAGTATTTT. This sequence encodes CASSLLPTSGIDTQYF.

The rearrangement links TRBV18 to TRBJ2-7, with 12 positions matching TRBD1. Germline V gives CDR1 KGHSH, CDR2 LQKENI. Trimming cost V 6 bases and J 5 bases; bases outside gene matches: 14. The CDR3 spans 17 residues. The CDR3: CASSPRDKGTGGDEQYF. DNA of the CDR3: TGTGCCAGCTCCCCCAGGGACAAAGGGACAGGGGGCGACGAGCAGTACTTC. The full variable domain, completed using reference TRBV18 and TRBJ2-7, is NAGVMQNPRHLVRRRGQEARLRCSPMKGHSHVYWYRQLPEEGLKFMVYLQKENIIDESGMPKERFSAEFPKEGPSILRIQQVVRGDSAAYFCASSPRDKGTGGDEQYFGPGTRLTVT.

Points on this clone: With a much larger clone just one base away, this may be a read error. The chain joins TRBV12-3 or TRBV12-4 to TRBJ2-5; the D gene is possibly TRBD2 (5 bases). The V end was cut by 1 base, the J end by 5 bases, with 8 bases between. The CDR3 has 13 residues. CDR3 nucleotide sequence: TGTGCCAGCAGTTTAGGTAGCGTGGAGACCCAGTACTTC. It codes for CASSLGSVETQYF.

This clone was picked up a small number of times. V gene TRBV4-2 combines with J gene TRBJ1-5; possible D gene TRBD1, 5 bases. Germline V gene data show CDR1 as LGHNA and CDR2 as YNFKEQ. The CDR3 has 17 residues. Trimming pared 1 base from V and 4 bases from J, leaving 17 bases between. CDR3 protein: CASSQVPIGVPNQPQHF. The CDR3 DNA reads TGTGCCAGCAGCCAAGTGCCCATAGGGGTGCCTAATCAGCCCCAGCATTTT.